The rows below give T cell receptor beta chains drawn from one sample of a study of human T cells and chemical hapten exposure. TCRdb re-derived calls from the RACE reads in MiXCR, one entry per CDR3 protein. The sample gives 50,000 to 60,000 distinct CDR3 sequences, 9.5% to 15% of which show up once; roughly 2.3% is in the top ten. The source material was whole blood, sampled in connection with sensitization to the hapten diphenylcyclopropenone (DPC). These receptors came from a man under 40 with alopecia areata. Some clones in this sample may be carry-over from other donors' samples. Both conserved end residues are part of each CDR3. D genes are given only for firm matches. Expanded clones get a size class; other rows say once, few or many, or leave the size out.

clone_size	v_call	j_call	d_call	cdr3_nt	cdr3_aa
.	TRBV28	TRBJ1-1	.	TGTGCCAGCACCCTCCGGGGGGCAGCTGAAGCTTTCTTT	CASTLRGAAEAFF
.	TRBV7-9	TRBJ2-1	.	TGTGCCAGCAGCCCCCGCGGGGGGTATACCAGGGGGCGCGACAATGAGCAGTTCTTC	CASSPRGGYTRGRDNEQFF
many	TRBV7-6	TRBJ1-5	.	TGTGCCAGCAGCTTATTAGGGGGGCCGGGCAGGCGGGATCAGCCCCAGCATTTT	CASSLLGGPGRRDQPQHF
.	TRBV18	TRBJ2-7	.	TGTGCCAGCTCACCACTGGGGATATCCTACGAGCAGTACTTC	CASSPLGISYEQYF
.	TRBV28	TRBJ1-6	.	TGTGCCAGCAGAGTCGGAATGAATAATTCACCCCTCCACTTT	CASRVGMNNSPLHF
.	TRBV12-3/TRBV12-4	TRBJ2-1	.	TGTGCCAGCAGTTTAGACGCAGAGTACAATGAGCAGTTCTTC	CASSLDAEYNEQFF
many	TRBV18	TRBJ1-1	.	TGTGCCAGCTCACTAGGCGGGGGGATGAACACTGAAGCTTTCTTT	CASSLGGGMNTEAFF
few	TRBV6-5	TRBJ1-2	TRBD1	TGTGCCAGCAGTTACTCGGAGGGGGCGGATGGCTACACCTTC	CASSYSEGADGYTF
many	TRBV6-6	TRBJ2-7	TRBD1	TGTGCCAGCAGTTACGCACAGGGGGCGATCTACGAGCAGTACTTC	CASSYAQGAIYEQYF
.	TRBV4-1	TRBJ2-7	TRBD1	TGCGCCAGCAGCCAAAGAAAGACAGGGGGCCGGTACGAGCAGTACTTC	CASSQRKTGGRYEQYF
few	TRBV7-3	TRBJ2-7	TRBD1	TGTGCCAGCAGCATCATGGGAGACAGGGGGCCACCCTACGAGCAGTACTTC	CASSIMGDRGPPYEQYF
few	TRBV3-1	TRBJ2-7	TRBD1	TGTGCCAGCAGTCAGGGACAGGGCGGGGGAGAGCAGTACTTC	CASSQGQGGGEQYF
.	TRBV5-1	TRBJ2-3	.	TGCGCCAGCAGCTTGTTAAGGGGGGATCGGGATACGCAGTATTTT	CASSLLRGDRDTQYF
few	TRBV4-2	TRBJ1-2	.	TGTGCCAGCAGACGGACCGCGGGTACAGGGTCAGGGGCTAACTATGGCTACACCTTC	CASRRTAGTGSGANYGYTF
few	TRBV2	TRBJ2-5	.	TGTGCCAGCAGCCAAGGAGGGGGATATGAGACCCAGTACTTC	CASSQGGGYETQYF
.	TRBV7-9	TRBJ2-3	.	TGTGCCAGCAGCTTCCAGGGGGGGAGCACAGATACGCAGTATTTT	CASSFQGGSTDTQYF
.	TRBV19	TRBJ1-5	.	TGTGCCAGTAGTATCGGACAGTATAGCAATCAGCCCCAGCATTTT	CASSIGQYSNQPQHF
few	TRBV3-1	TRBJ2-7	TRBD1	TGTGCCAGCAGCCAAGGACAGGGGAGTTGGGGAGAGCAGTACTTC	CASSQGQGSWGEQYF
many	TRBV6-6	TRBJ2-6	.	TGTGCCAGCACTCCGATCCAAGCGGGACAGCTCATCTTAAGCTCTGGGGCCAACGTCCTGACTTTC	CASTPIQAGQLILSSGANVLTF
.	TRBV28	TRBJ2-1	TRBD2	TGTGCCAGCAGTTCTGGTAGCGGGGGCCAGCATCAGTTCTTC	CASSSGSGGQHQFF
many	TRBV11-2	TRBJ2-7	TRBD2	TGTGCCAGCAGCTCCCTAGCGGGGGGTACCTACGAGCAGTACTTC	CASSSLAGGTYEQYF
.	TRBV28	TRBJ1-2	TRBD1	TGTGCCAGCAGAATCCAGGGGGCTTATGGCTACACCTTC	CASRIQGAYGYTF
.	TRBV10-3	TRBJ2-2	TRBD1	TGTGCCATCAGTGAAGGGACAGTCAACACCGGGGAGCTGTTTTTT	CAISEGTVNTGELFF
once	TRBV7-8	TRBJ2-4	TRBD1	TGTGCCAGCAGCCAGCCCCGACAGGGGAGTTTGGAAAACATTCAGCACTTC	CASSQPRQGSLENIQHF
many	TRBV7-9	TRBJ1-2	TRBD1	TGTGCCACCAGCGGTTGGGACAGGGGGAGTCATGGCTACACCTTC	CATSGWDRGSHGYTF
many	TRBV18	TRBJ1-3	.	TGTGCCAGCTCACCAAGCGGGGTCTCTGGAAACACCATATATTTT	CASSPSGVSGNTIYF
few	TRBV5-1	TRBJ2-2	TRBD1	TGCGCCAGCAGCTCGGACAGGGCGAACACCGGGGAGCTGTTTTTT	CASSSDRANTGELFF
many	TRBV7-9	TRBJ1-1	TRBD1	TGTGCCAGCAGCTCAGGGGACAGGAACACTGAAGCTTTCTTT	CASSSGDRNTEAFF
.	TRBV20-1	TRBJ2-1	.	TGCAGTGCTAGAGATCTCGGGGTCTCCTACAATGAGCAGTTCTTC	CSARDLGVSYNEQFF
few	TRBV28	TRBJ1-2	TRBD1	TGTGCCAGCAGCATCCTAGGACAGGGGAACTATGGCTACACCTTC	CASSILGQGNYGYTF
.	TRBV29-1	TRBJ2-5	.	TGCAGCGTTGTGCCCACCGTAACCCAAGAGACCCAGTACTTC	CSVVPTVTQETQYF
many	TRBV7-9	TRBJ2-7	TRBD1	TGTGCCAGCAGCTTAGGCGGGACAGGAGGCGAGCAGTACTTC	CASSLGGTGGEQYF
few	TRBV28	TRBJ2-5	.	TGTGCCAGCGGGGGTGGTGAAGAGACCCAGTACTTC	CASGGGEETQYF
few	TRBV19	TRBJ1-5	.	TGTGCCAGTAGTATAGATAATGGCCGCAATCAGCCCCAGCATTTT	CASSIDNGRNQPQHF
many	TRBV11-3	TRBJ2-3	.	TGTGCCAGCAGCTTAGGTCGGAGAGATACGCAGTATTTT	CASSLGRRDTQYF
many	TRBV6-2/TRBV6-3	TRBJ2-7	.	TGTGCCAGCAGCCCCGGGAGCTACGAGCAGTACTTC	CASSPGSYEQYF
few	TRBV7-9	TRBJ2-4	.	TGTGCCAGCAGCGAACAGTACATTCAGTACTTC	CASSEQYIQYF
many	TRBV7-2	TRBJ2-5	TRBD1	TGTGCCAGCAGCTCGGACAGGGGAGCTGAGACCCAGTACTTC	CASSSDRGAETQYF
few	TRBV3-1	TRBJ2-7	.	TGTGCCAGCAGCCAAACAGGCGACCCGCCCTACGAGCAGTACTTC	CASSQTGDPPYEQYF
.	TRBV10-3	TRBJ1-6	.	TGTGCCATCAGTGAAAGGGGATCACCCCTCCACTTT	CAISERGSPLHF
.	TRBV11-2	TRBJ2-6	.	TGTGCCAGCAGCCCGGGGAGCTCTGGGGCCAACGTCCTGACTTTC	CASSPGSSGANVLTF
few	TRBV5-4	TRBJ2-7	TRBD1	TGTGCCAGCAGCCCTATGACAGGGGGAAGAGAGCAGTACTTC	CASSPMTGGREQYF
few	TRBV18	TRBJ1-2	.	TGTGCCAGCTCACCACAGGGGGTGAATGTGAACCGCTACACCTTC	CASSPQGVNVNRYTF
.	TRBV29-1	TRBJ2-3	.	TGCAGTGGTGAGGTAGATACGCAGTATTTT	CSGEVDTQYF
.	TRBV7-6	TRBJ1-4	.	TGTGCCAGCAGCTTGCAGAGCGGGGTTCATGAAAAACTGTTTTTT	CASSLQSGVHEKLFF
.	TRBV28	TRBJ1-1	TRBD1	TGTGCCAGCACTCTTCTTCCGGGACAGGGAGTCACTGAAGCTTTCTTT	CASTLLPGQGVTEAFF
many	TRBV10-3	TRBJ2-7	.	TGTGCCATCAGTGCTCAACAGGGCGACGAGCAGTACTTC	CAISAQQGDEQYF
few	TRBV7-2	TRBJ2-7	.	TGTGCCAGCAGCTCCGCCCTCGAGCAGTACTTC	CASSSALEQYF
many	TRBV29-1	TRBJ1-2	.	TGCAGCTCATGGGGCAGGGTGGATGGCTACACCTTC	CSSWGRVDGYTF
.	TRBV24-1	TRBJ1-2	TRBD1	TGTGCCACCAGTGAATCCGGGACAGCTTATGGCTACACCTTC	CATSESGTAYGYTF
many	TRBV28	TRBJ2-1	TRBD1	TGTGCCAGCAGGGTGGAGGACAGGGGTCGGCATGAGCAGTTCTTC	CASRVEDRGRHEQFF
.	TRBV2	TRBJ2-1	TRBD1	TGTGCCAGCAGTGGGACAGGGGGAAGTCGAGACAATGAGCAGTTCTTC	CASSGTGGSRDNEQFF